This entry lists 5 T cell receptor beta chains sequenced from one sample in a study of regulatory T cells in long-lasting Graves disease. In building TCR beta libraries, iRepertoire HTBI primers were used together with Arm-PCR of CDR3 regions. TCRdb re-analysed the multiplex PCR reads in MiXCR, keeping a single row per CDR3 protein. In the table there are 380,000 or so distinct CDR3 sequences, roughly 16% of which are singletons. Regarding time point: newly diagnosed GD, antithyroid drugs for less than 3 months. RNA isolated from PBMCs was used to make the TCR library. A further study also used this sample, focusing on T cells in Graves' hyperthyroidism and ophthalmopathy.

The sample was peripheral blood mononuclear cells (PBMCs), taken at new diagnosis, from a patient treated with antithyroid drugs. The receptors were sampled from a woman aged 18-30 years with Graves disease.

This clonotype has a count of ten or more. One junction end disagrees with the germline gene, perhaps due to a read error. The gene calls are TRBV2 and TRBJ2-1, with D unresolved. Germline V gene data show CDR1 as SNHLY and CDR2 as FYNNEI. This CDR3 region has 15 residues. CDR3 amino acids: CASIEVPSSYNEQFF. CDR3 coding DNA: TGTGCCAGCATTGAAGTTCCGAGCTCCTACAATGAGCAGTTCTTC.

This clonotype came up many times. This chain connects TRBV5-1 to TRBJ1-2; a weak D match, TRBD1 (6 bases). The CDR3 loop spans 18 amino acids. Germline assignment: CDR1 SGHRS and CDR2 YFSETQ. Trimming pared 2 bases from V and 0 bases from J, leaving 20 bases between. The CDR3 nucleotides are TGCGCCAGCAGCTTACGAACCCCAGGGACAACCGCTAACTATGGCTACACCTTC. Amino acids: CASSLRTPGTTANYGYTF.

The CDR3 here is CASSAGSYNEQFF. The DNA for the CDR3 is TGTGCCAGCAGTGCCGGTTCCTACAATGAGCAGTTCTTC. The V gene is TRBV25-1, the J gene TRBJ2-1; D not resolved. Germline V gives CDR1 MGHDK, CDR2 SYGVNS. V was shortened by 4 bases and J by 1 base, with 5 bases between the two germline ends. CDR3 length: 13 residues. Drawing the rest from reference TRBV25-1 and TRBJ2-1, the complete variable domain is EADIYQTPRYLVIGTGKKITLECSQTMGHDKMYWYQQDPGMELHLIHYSYGVNSTEKGDLSSESTVSRIRTEHFPLTLESARPSHTSQYLCASSAGSYNEQFFGPGTRLTVL.

V is TRBV2 and J is TRBJ1-2, with 7 bases identical to TRBD1. Germline CDR1 and CDR2: SNHLY and FYNNEI. There are 15 residues in the CDR3. Trimming removed 6 bases from V and 4 bases from J; junction bases left unmatched: 11. In DNA form, the CDR3 reads TGTGCCAGCAGCTTGTCCGGGACAGAGATCTATGGCTACACCTTC. It codes for CASSLSGTEIYGYTF.

This clonotype was counted at least ten times. CDR3 nucleotide sequence: TGTGCCAGCAGCGTAGAGGGCGGGAGGGGCTACAATGAGCAGTTCTTC. Translating it yields CASSVEGGRGYNEQFF. The chain recombines TRBV9 with TRBJ2-1; 9 bases fit TRBD2. The CDR3 contains 16 residues. Germline lookup yields CDR1 SGDLS and CDR2 YYNGEE. The junction had 4 bases not matched to a gene; V was cut back by 0 bases and J by 3 bases.